The 8 T cell receptor beta chains below were found in one sample sequenced in a study of radiation and T cells in renal cell carcinoma. The time point: blood 2 weeks post-SBRT. Described treatment: 15 Gy SBRT to primary tumor, nephrectomy 4 weeks later. Libraries were prepared by immunoSEQ multiplex PCR; TCRdb keeps only in-frame clonotypes and omits some of them. The repertoire has some 75,000 clones, about 81% of them found once; the top ten carry roughly 6.3%. Sequenced here: blood, sampled from a patient whose treatment included radiotherapy and nephrectomy. These receptors came from a man in his sixties with renal cell carcinoma.

CDR3 sequence (DNA): TGCGCCAGCAGGCTGACAGGGACGAACACCGGGGAGCTGTTTTTT. Protein: CASRLTGTNTGELFF. The V call is TRBV4-1, the J call TRBJ2-2; TRBD1 aligns across 7 bases. The CDR3 extends over 15 amino acids. Germline V gene lookup returns CDR1 MGHRA and CDR2 YSYEKL. V was clipped by 6 bases and J by 0 bases; unmatched bases: 4.

The chain combines TRBV5-1 with TRBJ2-7; 12 bases line up with TRBD1. Trimming took 4 bases from V and 6 from J; bases not matched to a gene: 8. Germline CDR1 and CDR2: SGHRS and YFSETQ. CDR3 length: 15 amino acids. CDR3 DNA: TGCGCCAGCAGCCCCGGGACAGGGGGCGGTGGCGAGCAGTACTTC. Translating it yields CASSPGTGGGGEQYF.

The chain combines TRBV7-6 with TRBJ1-2, with 7 bases lining up with TRBD1. CDR1 is SGHVS, CDR2 FNYEAQ, per germline. The CDR3 runs to 13 residues. Losses at the gene ends were 2 bases for V and 13 bases for J; bases not matched to a gene: 10. The CDR3 here is CASSLSGTEAGTF. In DNA form, the CDR3 reads TGTGCCAGCAGCTTATCCGGGACAGAGGCGGGCACCTTC.

The gene calls are TRBV11-2 and TRBJ1-4; D is unresolved. There are 14 residues in the CDR3. From germline, CDR1 is SGHAT and CDR2 FQNNGV. V lost 3 bases, J lost 4 bases, and 9 bases lay in between. CDR3 nucleotide sequence: TGTGCCAGCAGCTTCGTGATCAATAATGAAAAACTGTTTTTT. This codes for CASSFVINNEKLFF.

V usage is TRBV7-7 and J usage is TRBJ1-3, with a possible D match to TRBD1 (5 bases). The CDR3 has 15 residues. Germline lookup yields CDR1 SSHAT and CDR2 FNYEAQ (reference sequence). Trimming pared 0 bases from V and 4 bases from J, leaving 10 bases between. Here the CDR3 DNA reads TGTGCCAGCAGCTTAGCGCCGGGGCCCGGAAACACCATATATTTT. Residues: CASSLAPGPGNTIYF.

This chain connects TRBV5-1 to TRBJ1-1; D is ambiguous. The germline V and J ends were trimmed by 0 bases and 5 bases, with 17 bases remaining between them. Germline V gene lookup returns CDR1 SGHRS and CDR2 YFSETQ. The CDR3 covers 16 residues. CDR3 DNA: TGCGCCAGCAGCTTGGACGGGGTCCAATCAAGGACTGAAGCTTTCTTT. It encodes CASSLDGVQSRTEAFF.

This chain links TRBV5-1 with TRBJ2-5; TRBD2 aligns across 8 bases. There are 16 residues in the CDR3. The V gene's germline CDR1 is SGHRS and CDR2 YFSETQ. V shed 5 bases and J 5 bases; nucleotides not matched to a gene: 14. This CDR3 is CASRGPAGDLVETQYF. CDR3 sequence (DNA): TGCGCCAGCAGGGGCCCAGCGGGAGATTTGGTGGAGACCCAGTACTTC.

The chain uses TRBV6-1 and TRBJ1-3; D call uncertain. Germline loops: CDR1 MNHNS, CDR2 SASEGT. V lost 5 bases and J 0 bases, leaving 11 bases between the germline ends. The CDR3 is 15 amino acids. CDR3 protein: CASSPQAGSGNTIYF. The CDR3 DNA is TGTGCCAGCAGTCCCCAGGCAGGCTCTGGAAACACCATATATTTT.